This record covers a single T cell receptor (beta chain). Some clones are missing from TCRdb's copy, which holds only in-frame ones; the method was immunoSEQ multiplex PCR. The sample has 66,000 or so clones, approximately 88% seen once. The data stem from a study of technical replicates of blood from a handful of donors. V shed 5 bases, J shed 6 bases, and the junction held 9 bases outside the gene matches. The CDR3 totals 15 residues. The germline CDR1 and CDR2 sequences are SEHNR and FQNEAQ (reference sequence). The clonotype originates from a human donor in good health. Some clones in this sample may be carry-over from other donors' samples. Sequences were obtained from PBMCs. The gene calls are TRBV7-9 and TRBJ2-3, with 9 bases matching TRBD1. In nucleotides, the CDR3 is TGTGCCAGCAGCCCCGGGACAGGGCCCTGGGATACGCAGTATTTT. Translating it yields CASSPGTGPWDTQYF.